This T cell receptor (beta chain) was identified in a study of T cell repertoires in cytomegalovirus infection (dated by TCRdb to between 2018 and 2021). As for the study more broadly: The peptide stimulations were aimed at well-studied HLA-B-restricted epitopes as well as recently identified HLA-C-restricted CMV epitopes, whose presentation resists viral immunomodulation. The HLA type of each donor mattered for the analysis, because public TCR beta signatures pointed to carriage of CMV infection along with the matching HLA type.

Reading from cysteine to phenylalanine, the CDR3 counts 13 amino acids. The sequence is cut down to CDR3 DNA, 39 bases in frame from base 1. Reading the germline V gene (reference sequence) gives CDR1 SEHNR and CDR2 FQNEAQ. V gives up 6 bases and J gives up 4 bases, and the segment between their germline ends measures 12 bases. This clonotype was counted only a few times. The antigen it binds to is not known. No base quality information exists; no much larger clone differs at one position. Sequencing was performed on an Illumina HiSeq 1500. TCRdb reran the public reads through fastp at Q25 and MiXCR, keeping productive beta chains. Rows are combined by CDR3 protein, so each entry shows the most common genes and DNA. The sample table contains about 900,000 distinct CDR3 sequences; only one count was recorded for around 29% of them. The top ten clones comprise about an eighth of the sample. Paper-wide results and their limitations: In the ex vivo response, HLA-C-restricted CMV-specific TCR beta clonotypes were dominant, and in two of eight donors the single most frequent clonotype came from this HLA-C-restricted group. Cumulative frequency of public TCR beta family members discriminated carriers of CMV infection plus the relevant HLA type in this cohort and an independent roughly 330-donor cohort.

The treatment or condition label on this specimen signifies: in vitro stimulation with specific CMV peptide epitopes to enrich CMV-specific T cells. This receptor was taken from a human donor in good health (CMV status not recorded). Some clones in this sample may be carry-over from other donors' samples. Rearrangement joined TRBV7-9 to TRBJ1-2, with no D gene named confidently. Here the sequenced sample was cultured CD8+ T cells from PBMCs, taken from culture after CMV antigen stimulation. The nucleotide sequence reads TGTGCCAGCAGACAGATTCTCTTCTATGGCTACACCTTC. It translates as CASRQILFYGYTF. The reference TRBV7-9 and TRBJ1-2 proteins fill in what lies around the CDR3, so the full variable domain reads DTGVSQNPRHKITKRGQNVTFRCDPISEHNRLYWYRQTLGQGPEFLTYFQNEAQLEKSRLLSDRFSAERPKGSFSTLEIQRTEQGDSAMYLCASRQILFYGYTFGSGTRLTVV.